This T cell receptor (beta chain) was observed in a study of graft-versus-host responses after intestinal transplantation. There were some 200,000 CFSE-labeled responder cells plated together with some 200,000 irradiated, violet-dye-labeled stimulator cells. CDR3 length equals 13 residues. Germline V CDR1 and CDR2: MNHEY, SMNVEV (reference sequence). The V gene end was trimmed by 4 bases and the J gene end by 6 bases; junction bases not matched to a gene: 3. Sequenced by immunoSEQ multiplex PCR; TCRdb stores in-frame clones only, minus some. The sample holds around 13,000 clones, roughly 33% seen once.

Source: alloreactive CD8+ T cells from a mixed lymphocyte reaction culture, taken before intestinal transplant. Subset in this sample: CFSE-low proliferating T cells sorted from approximately six-day pre-transplant mixed lymphocyte reaction (GvH or HvG direction). The V gene is TRBV27, the J gene TRBJ2-1, with TRBD2 matching over 7 bases. The source of this sequence is a human patient who received an intestinal transplant. CDR3 sequence (DNA): TGTGCCAGCAGTTGGGAGGGCGGCAATGAGCAGTTCTTC. Translation: CASSWEGGNEQFF.